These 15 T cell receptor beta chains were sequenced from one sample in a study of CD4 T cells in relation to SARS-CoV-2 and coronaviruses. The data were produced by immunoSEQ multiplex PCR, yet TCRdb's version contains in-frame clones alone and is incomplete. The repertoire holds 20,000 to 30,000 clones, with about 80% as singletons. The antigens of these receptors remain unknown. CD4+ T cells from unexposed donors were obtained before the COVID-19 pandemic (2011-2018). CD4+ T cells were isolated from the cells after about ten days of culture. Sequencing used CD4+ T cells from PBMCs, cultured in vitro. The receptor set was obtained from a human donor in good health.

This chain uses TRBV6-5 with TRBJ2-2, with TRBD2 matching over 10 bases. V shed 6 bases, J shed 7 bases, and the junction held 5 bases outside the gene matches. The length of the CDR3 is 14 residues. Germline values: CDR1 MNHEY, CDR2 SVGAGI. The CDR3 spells CASRLAGVSGELFF. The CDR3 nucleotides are TGTGCCAGCAGGCTAGCGGGAGTCAGCGGGGAGCTGTTTTTT.

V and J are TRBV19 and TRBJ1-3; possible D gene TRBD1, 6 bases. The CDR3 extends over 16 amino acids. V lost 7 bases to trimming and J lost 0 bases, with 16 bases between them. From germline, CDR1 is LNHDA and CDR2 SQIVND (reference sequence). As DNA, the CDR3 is TGTGCCAGTAAGATCGGGGGCGCTTACTCTGGAAACACCATATATTTT. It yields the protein CASKIGGAYSGNTIYF.

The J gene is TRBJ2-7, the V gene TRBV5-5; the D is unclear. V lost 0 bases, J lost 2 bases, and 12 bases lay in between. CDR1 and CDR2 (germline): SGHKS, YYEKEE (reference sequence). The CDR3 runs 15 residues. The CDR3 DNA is TGTGCCAGCAGCTTGGCCGCCTCGGCAACCTACGAGCAGTACTTC. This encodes CASSLAASATYEQYF.

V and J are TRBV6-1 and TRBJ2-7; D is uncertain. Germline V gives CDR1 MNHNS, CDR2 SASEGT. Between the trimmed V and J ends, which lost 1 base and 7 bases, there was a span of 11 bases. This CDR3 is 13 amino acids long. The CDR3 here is CASSEEGPWEQYF. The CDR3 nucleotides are TGTGCCAGCAGTGAAGAGGGCCCCTGGGAGCAGTACTTC.

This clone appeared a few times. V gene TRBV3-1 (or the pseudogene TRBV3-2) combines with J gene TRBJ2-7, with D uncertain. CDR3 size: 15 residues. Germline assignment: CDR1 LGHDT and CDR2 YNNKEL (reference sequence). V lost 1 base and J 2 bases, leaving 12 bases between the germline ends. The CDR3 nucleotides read TGTGCCAGCAGCCAAGGTTGGGCTACAGCCTACGAGCAGTACTTC. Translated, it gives CASSQGWATAYEQYF.

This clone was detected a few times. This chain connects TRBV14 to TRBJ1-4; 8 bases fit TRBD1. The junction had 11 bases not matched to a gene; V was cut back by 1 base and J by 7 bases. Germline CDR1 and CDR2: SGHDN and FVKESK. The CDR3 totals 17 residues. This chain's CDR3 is CASSQGAAGTGREKLFF. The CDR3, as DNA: TGTGCCAGCAGCCAAGGGGCAGCCGGGACAGGACGTGAAAAACTGTTTTTT.

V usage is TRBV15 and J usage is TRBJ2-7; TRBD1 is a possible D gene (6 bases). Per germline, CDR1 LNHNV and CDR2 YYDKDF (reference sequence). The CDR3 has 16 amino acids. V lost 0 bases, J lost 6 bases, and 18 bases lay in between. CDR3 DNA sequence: TGTGCCACCAGCAGAGATATTGCGCCAGGGGTAATCGAGCAGTACTTC. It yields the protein CATSRDIAPGVIEQYF.

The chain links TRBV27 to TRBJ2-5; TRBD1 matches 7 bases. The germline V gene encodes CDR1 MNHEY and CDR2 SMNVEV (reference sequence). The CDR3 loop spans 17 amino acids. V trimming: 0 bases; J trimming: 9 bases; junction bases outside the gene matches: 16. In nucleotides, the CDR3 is TGTGCCAGCAGTTTATCCCCCGGGTCAGGGGGTGAATGGGCCCAGTACTTC. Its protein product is CASSLSPGSGGEWAQYF.

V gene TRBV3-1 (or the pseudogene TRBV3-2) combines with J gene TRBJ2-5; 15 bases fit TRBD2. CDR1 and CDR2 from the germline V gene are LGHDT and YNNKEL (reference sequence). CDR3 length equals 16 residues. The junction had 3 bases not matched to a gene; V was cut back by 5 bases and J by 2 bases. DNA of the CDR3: TGTGCCAGCAGCTGGACTAGCGGGAGGGCGCAAGAGACCCAGTACTTC. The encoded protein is CASSWTSGRAQETQYF.

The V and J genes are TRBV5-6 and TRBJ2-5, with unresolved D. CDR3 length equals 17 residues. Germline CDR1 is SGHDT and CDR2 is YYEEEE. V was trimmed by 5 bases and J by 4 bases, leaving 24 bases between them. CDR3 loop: CASRTYGHSTAGETQYF. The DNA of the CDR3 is TGTGCCAGCAGGACGTACGGTCACTCTACGGCCGGAGAGACCCAGTACTTC. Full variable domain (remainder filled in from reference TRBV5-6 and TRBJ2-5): DAGVTQSPTHLIKTRGQQVTLRCSPKSGHDTVSWYQQALGQGPQFIFQYYEEEERQRGNFPDRFSGHQFPNYSSELNVNALLLGDSALYLCASRTYGHSTAGETQYFGPGTRLLVL.

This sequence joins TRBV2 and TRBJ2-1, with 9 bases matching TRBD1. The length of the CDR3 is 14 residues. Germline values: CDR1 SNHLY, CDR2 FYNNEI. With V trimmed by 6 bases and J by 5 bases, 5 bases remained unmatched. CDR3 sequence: CASRPGQGDNEQFF. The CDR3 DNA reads TGTGCCAGCAGGCCGGGACAGGGTGACAATGAGCAGTTCTTC.

CDR3 in DNA: TGTGCCAGTAGCGCTGACAGGGACACTGAAGCTTTCTTT. Translating gives CASSADRDTEAFF. The gene calls are TRBV19 and TRBJ1-1, with TRBD1 matching over 7 bases. The CDR3 is 13 amino acids. V lost 6 bases, J lost 3 bases, and 4 bases stayed unmatched. The germline gives CDR1 LNHDA, CDR2 SQIVND (reference sequence).

This CDR3 reads CAIGTGVYNEQFF. For the CDR3, the DNA is TGTGCCATCGGGACAGGGGTTTACAATGAGCAGTTCTTC. The chain employs TRBV10-3 and TRBJ2-1; 10 bases fit TRBD1. The CDR3 length is 13 residues. CDR1 is ENHRY, CDR2 SYGVKD, per germline. V was clipped by 8 bases and J by 4 bases; unmatched bases: 2.

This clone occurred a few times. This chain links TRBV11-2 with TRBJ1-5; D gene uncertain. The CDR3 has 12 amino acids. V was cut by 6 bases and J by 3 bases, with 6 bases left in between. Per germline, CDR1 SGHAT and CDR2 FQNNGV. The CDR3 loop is CASSGNNQPQHF. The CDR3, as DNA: TGTGCCAGCAGTGGTAACAATCAGCCCCAGCATTTT. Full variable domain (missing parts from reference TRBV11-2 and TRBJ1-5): EAGVAQSPRYKIIEKRQSVAFWCNPISGHATLYWYQQILGQGPKLLIQFQNNGVVDDSQLPKDRFSAERLKGVDSTLKIQPAKLEDSAVYLCASSGNNQPQHFGDGTRLSIL.

The CDR3 sequence is CASSLVQGPQETQYF. CDR3 nucleotides: TGTGCCAGCAGCTTAGTACAGGGACCCCAAGAGACCCAGTACTTC. This chain joins TRBV11-2 and TRBJ2-5; the D gene is possibly TRBD1 (6 bases). V lost 1 base to trimming and J lost 1 base, with 10 bases between them. Germline assignment: CDR1 SGHAT and CDR2 FQNNGV. This CDR3 spans 15 amino acids.